This T cell receptor (beta chain) comes out of a study of T cells in Graves' hyperthyroidism and ophthalmopathy. Study in general: Peripheral blood was obtained at initial diagnosis, preceding any treatment.

Many counts were recorded for this clonotype. Its antigen is not known. V shed 1 base and J 4 bases; nucleotides not matched to a gene: 6. The CDR3 consists of 15 residues. Germline CDR1 LGHDT, CDR2 YNNKEL (reference sequence). RNA transcripts gave rise to amplified TCR beta CDR3 regions. The HTBI primer set served for first-round RT-PCR of the TCR CDR3. TCRdb reprocessed the multiplex PCR reads via MiXCR and lists one record per CDR3 protein. The sample lists a few hundred thousand distinct CDR3 sequences; approximately 14% were seen once. General study results and limits: Among clonotypes expanded in thyroid above 0.001, most were also found in blood.

Each patient was aged 18 to 65 and had newly diagnosed hyperthyroidism of under 2 months' duration. Fresh peripheral blood, roughly 10 ml, was the source of the PBMCs. The clonotype was recovered from a woman aged 30 to 39 with Graves' hyperthyroidism. The sample consisted of blood. This chain joins TRBV3-1 and TRBJ2-5; TRBD1 matches at 7 bases. DNA for the CDR3: TGTGCCAGCAGCCAAGGAAGGGGGCTAGGAGAGACCCAGTACTTC. Its translation: CASSQGRGLGETQYF.